A single sample is the source of the 23 T cell receptor beta chains below, sequenced in a study of shared clonotypes between healthy human individuals. Assay used: immunoSEQ multiplex PCR; TCRdb lists only in-frame clones, some missing. In the table there are around 500,000 clones, 75% to 85% of which are singletons. The specimen was PBMCs. The source of these receptors is a woman aged 40 to 50 in good health. Some clones in this sample may be carry-over from other donors' samples.

The J gene is TRBJ2-3, the V gene TRBV28, with TRBD1 matching over 7 bases. CDR1 MDHEN and CDR2 SYDVKM come from the germline V gene. This CDR3 has 15 amino acids. With 5 bases clipped from V and 0 bases from J, the junction kept 5 bases outside the gene matches. The CDR3 sequence: CASSPGGTSTDTQYF. The CDR3 DNA reads as TGTGCCAGCAGTCCAGGGGGAACTAGCACAGATACGCAGTATTTT.

A few counts support this clone. V is TRBV7-9 and J is TRBJ1-1; a weak D match, TRBD1 (6 bases). The CDR3 spans 14 residues. V dropped 1 base and J dropped 2 bases, with 8 bases sitting between them. The V gene's germline CDR1 is SEHNR and CDR2 FQNEAQ (reference sequence). CDR3 DNA sequence: TGTGCCAGCAGCTTAGGACAGGTTAACACTGAAGCTTTCTTT. Protein sequence: CASSLGQVNTEAFF.

This chain links TRBV20-1 with TRBJ2-1, with TRBD1 as a possible D gene (6 bases). The CDR3 spans 11 residues. The V end was cut by 3 bases, the J end by 8 bases, with 8 bases between. Per germline, CDR1 DFQATT and CDR2 SNEGSKA (reference sequence). DNA for the CDR3: TGCAGTGCTAGCAGGGGACATGAGCAGTTCTTC. This translates into CSASRGHEQFF.

CDR3 coding DNA: TGTGCCAGCAGCCGAGAGGCTCGGGGGACAGATGAGCAGTTCTTC. Its translation: CASSREARGTDEQFF. The V and J genes are TRBV2 and TRBJ2-1; TRBD1 is a possible D gene (7 bases). The length of the CDR3 is 15 residues. Trimming took 6 bases from V and 8 from J, leaving 20 bases between them. Germline CDR1 SNHLY, CDR2 FYNNEI.

The chain links TRBV2 to TRBJ2-7, with D maybe TRBD2 (7 bases). Between the trimmed V and J ends, which lost 6 bases and 0 bases, there was a span of 18 bases. The CDR3 has 16 residues. The germline V gene encodes CDR1 SNHLY and CDR2 FYNNEI. The CDR3 here is CASRDPRGANSYEQYF. For the CDR3, the DNA is TGTGCCAGCAGGGATCCACGGGGGGCCAACTCCTACGAGCAGTACTTC.

On this clone itself: It is likely a read error: a sequence one base away is far more abundant. The V gene is TRBV30, the J gene TRBJ1-2; no firm D call. Trimming stripped 0 bases from V and 4 bases from J, with 12 bases between. The CDR3 is 14 amino acids. Germline assignment: CDR1 GTSNPN and CDR2 SVGIG (reference sequence). This CDR3 reads CAWSVGPPFYGYTF. The CDR3 region has the DNA TGTGCCTGGAGTGTCGGGCCTCCCTTCTATGGCTACACCTTC.

This CDR3 is CASSLVGFPTNEKLFF. The CDR3 coding sequence is TGCGCCAGCAGCTTGGTGGGTTTCCCAACTAATGAAAAACTGTTTTTT. The rearrangement links TRBV5-1 to TRBJ1-4; D call uncertain. This CDR3 is 16 amino acids long. Germline V gene sequence: CDR1 SGHRS, CDR2 YFSETQ. V was pared by 0 bases and J by 0 bases, with 9 bases between.

The rearrangement links TRBV11-3 to TRBJ2-2; D remains ambiguous. Germline V gene data show CDR1 as SGHNT and CDR2 as YENEEA. The V and J ends lost 2 bases and 2 bases respectively, with 9 bases between them. This CDR3 has 15 amino acids. The CDR3 DNA reads as TGTGCCAGCAGCTTAAGTTCTAGTAACACCGGGGAGCTGTTTTTT. It encodes CASSLSSSNTGELFF.

The chain recombines TRBV28 with TRBJ2-2; 8 bases line up with TRBD2. V dropped 4 bases and J dropped 6; count of bases not matched to a gene: 13. The germline V gene encodes CDR1 MDHEN and CDR2 SYDVKM. The CDR3 contains 17 residues. The CDR3: CASSSPIQAGASGELFF. As DNA, the CDR3 is TGTGCCAGCAGTTCCCCTATCCAAGCGGGAGCGTCCGGGGAGCTGTTTTTT.

The rearrangement uses TRBV15 and TRBJ2-6; no clear D gene. CDR3 length: 16 residues. The V and J ends lost 0 bases and 0 bases respectively, with 6 bases between them. Germline CDR1 reads LNHNV; CDR2 reads YYDKDF (reference sequence). The CDR3 region has the DNA TGTGCCACCAGCAGAGATCCCTACTCTGGGGCCAACGTCCTGACTTTC. Protein product: CATSRDPYSGANVLTF.

The chain carries TRBV14 and TRBJ1-4; the D gene is possibly TRBD1 (5 bases). Germline lookup yields CDR1 SGHDN and CDR2 FVKESK. This CDR3 contains 16 residues. V was trimmed by 1 base and J by 0 bases, leaving 9 bases between them. CDR3: CASSQVGGATNEKLFF. In nucleotides, the CDR3 is TGTGCCAGCAGCCAAGTGGGGGGGGCAACTAATGAAAAACTGTTTTTT.

The chain uses TRBV5-4 and TRBJ2-5; 9 positions match TRBD2. Germline CDR1 is SGHNT and CDR2 is YYREEE (reference sequence). V gave up 2 bases and J gave up 7 bases; unmatched junction bases: 3. The CDR3 length is 13 residues. The CDR3 here is CASSFSGSGTQYF. DNA of the CDR3: TGTGCCAGCAGCTTTAGCGGGAGTGGGACCCAGTACTTC.

This clone came up once. Different DNA sequences within this sample yield the same CDR3. The chain combines TRBV7-9 with TRBJ2-7; D not certain. The CDR3 consists of 13 residues. Per the germline V gene, CDR1 is SEHNR and CDR2 is FQNEAQ (reference sequence). The V end lost 2 bases, the J end lost 2 bases, and 7 bases lay between the germline ends. The CDR3 protein is CASSLRVTYEQYF. DNA of the CDR3: TGTGCCAGCAGCTTACGGGTCACCTACGAGCAGTACTTC. The full variable domain, in which reference TRBV7-9 and TRBJ2-7 provide the parts outside the CDR3, is DTGVSQNPRHKITKRGQNVTFRCDPISEHNRLYWYRQTLGQGPEFLTYFQNEAQLEKSRLLSDRFSAERPKGSFSTLEIQRTEQGDSAMYLCASSLRVTYEQYFGPGTRLTVT.

This clone was seen only once. The gene calls are TRBV27 and TRBJ2-3, with 12 positions matching TRBD1. After removal of 5 bases from V and 1 base from J, the junction contained 7 bases not matched to a gene. The CDR3 is 17 amino acids. Looked up from germline, CDR1 is MNHEY and CDR2 is SMNVEV (reference sequence). The CDR3 DNA reads TGTGCCAGCAGTACCGGGACAGGGGGCTCTCGCACAGATACGCAGTATTTT. It yields the protein CASSTGTGGSRTDTQYF.

CDR3 loop: CASSAGTSTDTQYF. The CDR3, as DNA: TGTGCCAGCAGCGCGGGGACAAGCACAGATACGCAGTATTTT. V usage is TRBV11-3 and J usage is TRBJ2-3; D tentatively reads TRBD1 or TRBD2 (6 bases each). The CDR3 sequence is 14 residues long. The V gene lost 5 bases and the J gene lost 0 bases, with 9 bases spanning the gap. Germline lookup yields CDR1 SGHNT and CDR2 YENEEA.

The chain employs TRBV15 and TRBJ2-3, with 12 bases identical to TRBD2. J gave up 3 bases and V 8 bases, and 3 bases lay outside the gene matches. The germline V gene has CDR1 LNHNV and CDR2 YYDKDF (reference sequence). The CDR3 has 14 amino acids. The CDR3 DNA follows: TGTGCCACCTTACTAGCGGGAGGAACAGATACGCAGTATTTT. Protein sequence: CATLLAGGTDTQYF.

This clone came up a few times. This sequence joins TRBV27 and TRBJ1-5; D perhaps matches TRBD1 (5 bases). The germline V and J ends were trimmed by 7 bases and 3 bases, with 13 bases remaining between them. CDR1 and CDR2 (germline): MNHEY, SMNVEV (reference sequence). The CDR3 has 14 residues. CDR3 nucleotide sequence: TGTGCCAGCAAATTCGACAGCCCCAATCAGCCCCAGCATTTT. This codes for CASKFDSPNQPQHF.

V usage is TRBV11-3 and J usage is TRBJ2-1; tentatively, D is TRBD2 (8 bases). V lost 5 bases and J 7 bases, leaving 18 bases between the germline ends. Germline V lookup: CDR1 SGHNT, CDR2 YENEEA. The CDR3 is 15 residues long. DNA of the CDR3: TGTGCCAGCAGCACGGGGGGGACAGTACTGAATGAGCAGTTCTTC. It specifies CASSTGGTVLNEQFF.

This clone has just a few counts. The chain combines TRBV4-2 with TRBJ1-2, with D maybe TRBD1 (6 bases). There are 14 residues in the CDR3. The germline V gene encodes CDR1 LGHNA and CDR2 YNFKEQ. V was clipped by 2 bases and J by 4 bases, with 11 bases between them. In DNA form, the CDR3 reads TGTGCCAGCAGCCAAACGGACAGTGGCTATGGCTACACCTTC. Translating it yields CASSQTDSGYGYTF.

The chain is built from TRBV6-5 and TRBJ2-3; D remains ambiguous. The CDR3 contains 13 residues. Germline assignment: CDR1 MNHEY and CDR2 SVGAGI. The V end lost 4 bases, the J end lost 4 bases, and 9 bases lay between the germline ends. CDR3 residues: CASSSHAADTQYF. DNA of the CDR3: TGTGCCAGCAGTTCCCATGCGGCAGATACGCAGTATTTT.

The CDR3 region has the DNA TGCAGCGTTGACCCTCACAGGCAACTAGCGGGAGGTTTTTACGAGCAGTACTTC. It is translated as CSVDPHRQLAGGFYEQYF. The V gene is TRBV29-1, the J gene TRBJ2-7; 12 bases are a match to TRBD2. CDR3 length equals 18 residues. The germline gives CDR1 SQVTM, CDR2 ANQGSEA. V lost 3 bases and J lost 4; bases outside the gene matches: 16.

V gene TRBV5-1 combines with J gene TRBJ2-5, with a possible D match to TRBD1 (6 bases). The germline gives CDR1 SGHRS, CDR2 YFSETQ. This CDR3 region has 14 residues. Trimming pared 3 bases from V and 7 bases from J, leaving 16 bases between. Here the CDR3 DNA reads TGCGCCAGCAGCTCGGACAGAGCCTTTGGGACCCAGTACTTC. This sequence encodes CASSSDRAFGTQYF.

The genes are TRBV7-2 and TRBJ2-1, with no clear D. This CDR3 has 14 residues. The V end was cut by 0 bases, the J end by 5 bases, with 8 bases between. Looked up from germline, CDR1 is SGHTA and CDR2 is FQGNSA. CDR3 region: CASSLAWADNEQFF. The CDR3, as DNA: TGTGCCAGCAGCTTAGCTTGGGCAGACAATGAGCAGTTCTTC. Filled out from reference TRBV7-2 and TRBJ2-1, the complete variable domain reads GAGVSQSPSNKVTEKGKDVELRCDPISGHTALYWYRQSLGQGLEFLIYFQGNSAPDKSGLPSDRFSAERTGGSVSTLTIQRTQQEDSAVYLCASSLAWADNEQFFGPGTRLTVL.